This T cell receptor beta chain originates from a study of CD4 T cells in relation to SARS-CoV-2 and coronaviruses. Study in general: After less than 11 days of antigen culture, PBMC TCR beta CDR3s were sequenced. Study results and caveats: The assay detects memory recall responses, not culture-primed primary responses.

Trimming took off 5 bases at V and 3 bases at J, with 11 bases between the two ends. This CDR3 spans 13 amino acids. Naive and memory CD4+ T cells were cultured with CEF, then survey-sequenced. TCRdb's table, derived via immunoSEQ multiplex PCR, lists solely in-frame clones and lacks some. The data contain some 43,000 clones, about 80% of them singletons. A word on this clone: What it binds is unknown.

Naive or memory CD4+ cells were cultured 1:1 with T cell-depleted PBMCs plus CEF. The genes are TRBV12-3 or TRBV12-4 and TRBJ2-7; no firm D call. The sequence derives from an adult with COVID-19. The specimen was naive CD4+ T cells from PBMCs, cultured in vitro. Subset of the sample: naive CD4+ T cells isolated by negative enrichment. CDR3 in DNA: TGTGCCAGCAGTGAAAGAAGGTTCTACGAGCAGTACTTC. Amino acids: CASSERRFYEQYF.